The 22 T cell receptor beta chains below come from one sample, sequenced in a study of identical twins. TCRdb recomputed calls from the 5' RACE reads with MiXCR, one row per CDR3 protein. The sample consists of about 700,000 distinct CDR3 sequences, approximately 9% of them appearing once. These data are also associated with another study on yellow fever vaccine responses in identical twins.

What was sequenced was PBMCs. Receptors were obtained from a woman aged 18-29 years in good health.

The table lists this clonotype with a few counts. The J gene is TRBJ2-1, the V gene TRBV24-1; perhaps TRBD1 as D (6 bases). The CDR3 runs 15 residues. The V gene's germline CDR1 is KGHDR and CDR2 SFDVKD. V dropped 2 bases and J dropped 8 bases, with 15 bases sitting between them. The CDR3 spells CATSDSGRGYHEQFF. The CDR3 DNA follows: TGTGCCACCAGTGATTCCGGCAGGGGATATCATGAGCAGTTCTTC.

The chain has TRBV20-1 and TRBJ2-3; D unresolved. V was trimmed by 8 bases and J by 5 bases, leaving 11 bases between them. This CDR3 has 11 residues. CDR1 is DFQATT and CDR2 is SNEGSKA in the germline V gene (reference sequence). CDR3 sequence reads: CSTRSVDTQYF. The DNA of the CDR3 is TGCAGTACCCGTTCGGTAGATACGCAGTATTTT.

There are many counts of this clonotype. CDR3 bases: TGCAGTGCTAGGGGGGACTCGGTTAGGGGATCACCCCTCCACTTT. Translating gives CSARGDSVRGSPLHF. The chain recombines TRBV20-1 with TRBJ1-6, with D maybe TRBD1 (5 bases). V was clipped by 3 bases and J by 10 bases, with 19 bases between them. Germline CDR1 and CDR2: DFQATT and SNEGSKA (reference sequence). This CDR3 spans 15 amino acids.

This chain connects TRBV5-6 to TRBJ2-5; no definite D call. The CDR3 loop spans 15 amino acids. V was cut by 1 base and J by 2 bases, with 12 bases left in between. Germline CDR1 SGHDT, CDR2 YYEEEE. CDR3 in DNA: TGTGCCAGCAGCTTGAGGCTAGTCGGACAAGAGACCCAGTACTTC. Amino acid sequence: CASSLRLVGQETQYF.

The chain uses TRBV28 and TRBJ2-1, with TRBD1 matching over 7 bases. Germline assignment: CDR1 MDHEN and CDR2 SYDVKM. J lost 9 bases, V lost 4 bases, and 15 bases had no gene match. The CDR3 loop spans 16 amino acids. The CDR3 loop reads CASSSQTGPRISEQFF. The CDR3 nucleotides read TGTGCCAGCAGTTCCCAGACAGGGCCTCGAATTAGTGAGCAGTTCTTC. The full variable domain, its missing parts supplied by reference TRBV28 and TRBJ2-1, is DVKVTQSSRYLVKRTGEKVFLECVQDMDHENMFWYRQDPGLGLRLIYFSYDVKMKEKGDIPEGYSVSREKKERFSLILESASTNQTSMYLCASSSQTGPRISEQFFGPGTRLTVL.

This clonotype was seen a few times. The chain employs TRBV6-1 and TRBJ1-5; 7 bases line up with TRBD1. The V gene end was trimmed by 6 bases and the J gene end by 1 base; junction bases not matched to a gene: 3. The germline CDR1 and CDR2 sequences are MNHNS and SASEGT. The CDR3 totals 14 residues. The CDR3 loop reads CASSQGVSNQPQHF. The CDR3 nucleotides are TGTGCCAGCAGCCAGGGGGTCAGCAATCAGCCCCAGCATTTT.

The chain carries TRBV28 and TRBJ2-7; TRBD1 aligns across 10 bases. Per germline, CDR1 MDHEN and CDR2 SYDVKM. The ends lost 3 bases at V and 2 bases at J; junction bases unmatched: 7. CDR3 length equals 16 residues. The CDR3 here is CASSLIAGQGAYEQYF. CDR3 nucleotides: TGTGCCAGCAGTTTGATTGCCGGACAGGGGGCCTACGAGCAGTACTTC.

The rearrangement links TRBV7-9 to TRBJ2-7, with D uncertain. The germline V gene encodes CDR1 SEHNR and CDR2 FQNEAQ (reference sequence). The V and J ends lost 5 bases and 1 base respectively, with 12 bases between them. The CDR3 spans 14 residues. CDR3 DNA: TGTGCCAGCAGCCTACTCCCGGAATCCTACGAGCAGTACTTC. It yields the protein CASSLLPESYEQYF.

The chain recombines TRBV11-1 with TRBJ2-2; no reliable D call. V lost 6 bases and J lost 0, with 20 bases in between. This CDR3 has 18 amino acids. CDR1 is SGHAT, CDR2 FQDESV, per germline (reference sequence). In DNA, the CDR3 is TGTGCCAGCAGTTCAAGGTCAGCACCCCTAACGAACACCGGGGAGCTGTTTTTT. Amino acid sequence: CASSSRSAPLTNTGELFF.

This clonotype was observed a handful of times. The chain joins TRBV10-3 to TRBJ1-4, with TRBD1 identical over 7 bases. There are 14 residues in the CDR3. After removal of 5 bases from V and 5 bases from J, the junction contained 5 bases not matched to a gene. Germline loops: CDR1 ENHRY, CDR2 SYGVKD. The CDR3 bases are TGTGCCATCAGTACCGGGACAGCAAATGAAAAACTGTTTTTT. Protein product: CAISTGTANEKLFF.

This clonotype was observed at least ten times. In DNA, the CDR3 is TGCGCCAGCAGCTTGGACAGACCCCTCGAGCAGTACTTC. It encodes CASSLDRPLEQYF. The V and J genes are TRBV5-1 and TRBJ2-7, with unresolved D. This CDR3 has 13 residues. Germline V gene data show CDR1 as SGHRS and CDR2 as YFSETQ. Trimming pared 0 bases from V and 6 bases from J, leaving 10 bases between.

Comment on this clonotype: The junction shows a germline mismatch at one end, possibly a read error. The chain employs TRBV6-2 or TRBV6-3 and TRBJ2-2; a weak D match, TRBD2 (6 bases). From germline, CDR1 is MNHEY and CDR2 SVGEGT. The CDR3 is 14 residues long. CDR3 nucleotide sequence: TGTGCCAGCAGTCTTAGCGGAAACATCGGGGAGCTGTTTTTT. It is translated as CASSLSGNIGELFF.

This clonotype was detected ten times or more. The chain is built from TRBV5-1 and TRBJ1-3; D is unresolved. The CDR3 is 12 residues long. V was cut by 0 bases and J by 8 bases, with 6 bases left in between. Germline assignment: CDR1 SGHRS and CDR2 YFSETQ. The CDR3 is CASSLGGDTIYF. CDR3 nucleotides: TGCGCCAGCAGCTTGGGAGGAGACACCATATATTTT.

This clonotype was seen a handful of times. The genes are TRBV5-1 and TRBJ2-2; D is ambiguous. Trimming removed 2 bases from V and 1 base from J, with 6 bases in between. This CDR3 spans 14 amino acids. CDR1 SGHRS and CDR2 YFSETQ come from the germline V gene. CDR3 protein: CASSFVQNTGELFF. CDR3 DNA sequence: TGCGCCAGCAGCTTCGTTCAGAACACCGGGGAGCTGTTTTTT.

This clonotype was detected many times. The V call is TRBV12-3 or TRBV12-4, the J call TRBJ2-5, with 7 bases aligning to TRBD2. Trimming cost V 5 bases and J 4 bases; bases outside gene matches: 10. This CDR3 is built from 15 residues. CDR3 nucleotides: TGTGCCAGCAGTCCTACCCCGGGAGGCGCAGAGACCCAGTACTTC. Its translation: CASSPTPGGAETQYF.

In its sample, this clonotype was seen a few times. The CDR3 loop is CASSYPNTGTRTNEQFF. DNA for the CDR3: TGTGCCAGCAGTTACCCAAACACCGGGACTAGGACCAATGAGCAGTTCTTC. The chain uses TRBV6-5 and TRBJ2-1, with TRBD2 matching over 8 bases. CDR3 length: 17 residues. Germline V gene sequence: CDR1 MNHEY, CDR2 SVGAGI. V shed 2 bases and J 6 bases; nucleotides not matched to a gene: 12.

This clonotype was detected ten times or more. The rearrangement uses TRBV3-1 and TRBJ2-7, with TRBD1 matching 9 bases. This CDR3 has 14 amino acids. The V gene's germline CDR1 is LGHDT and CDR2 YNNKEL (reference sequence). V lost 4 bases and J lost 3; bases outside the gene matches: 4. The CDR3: CASSPGTGFYEQYF. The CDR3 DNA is TGTGCCAGCAGCCCCGGGACAGGGTTCTACGAGCAGTACTTC.

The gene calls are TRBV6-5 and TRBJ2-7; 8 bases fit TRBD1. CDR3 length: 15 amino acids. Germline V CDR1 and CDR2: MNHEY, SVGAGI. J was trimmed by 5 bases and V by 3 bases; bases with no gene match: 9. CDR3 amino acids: CASSYSFRGLDEQYF. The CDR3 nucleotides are TGTGCCAGCAGTTATTCGTTCAGGGGGCTAGACGAGCAGTACTTC.

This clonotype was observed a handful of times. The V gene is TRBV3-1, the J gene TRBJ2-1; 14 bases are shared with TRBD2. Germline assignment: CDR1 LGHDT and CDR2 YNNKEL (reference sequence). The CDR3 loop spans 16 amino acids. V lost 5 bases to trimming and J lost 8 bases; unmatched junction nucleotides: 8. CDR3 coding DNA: TGTGCCAGCAGCACTGGACTAGCGGGGGGTAAGGATGAGCAGTTCTTC. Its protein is CASSTGLAGGKDEQFF.

CDR3 sequence: CSASDRENTEAFF. The CDR3, as DNA: TGCAGTGCTTCGGACAGGGAAAACACTGAAGCTTTCTTT. The chain joins TRBV20-1 to TRBJ1-1; 8 bases map to TRBD1. The CDR3 is 13 residues long. Germline-derived CDR1 and CDR2 are DFQATT and SNEGSKA (reference sequence). V was pared by 5 bases and J by 2 bases, with 4 bases of the junction left unmatched.

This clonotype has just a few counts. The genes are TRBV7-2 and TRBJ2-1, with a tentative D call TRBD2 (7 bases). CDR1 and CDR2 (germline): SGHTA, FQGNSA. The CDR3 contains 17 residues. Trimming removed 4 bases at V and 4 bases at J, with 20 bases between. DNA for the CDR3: TGTGCCAGCAGCTCCCAATGGGGGGGGGCTCGATACAATGAGCAGTTCTTC. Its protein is CASSSQWGGARYNEQFF. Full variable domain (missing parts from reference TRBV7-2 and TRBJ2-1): GAGVSQSPSNKVTEKGKDVELRCDPISGHTALYWYRQSLGQGLEFLIYFQGNSAPDKSGLPSDRFSAERTGGSVSTLTIQRTQQEDSAVYLCASSSQWGGARYNEQFFGPGTRLTVL.

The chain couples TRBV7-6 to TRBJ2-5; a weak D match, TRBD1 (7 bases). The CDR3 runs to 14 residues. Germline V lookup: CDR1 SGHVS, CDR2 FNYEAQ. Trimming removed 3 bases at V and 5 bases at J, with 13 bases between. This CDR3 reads CASSFTGEVETQYF. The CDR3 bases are TGTGCCAGCAGCTTCACAGGGGAGGTGGAGACCCAGTACTTC.